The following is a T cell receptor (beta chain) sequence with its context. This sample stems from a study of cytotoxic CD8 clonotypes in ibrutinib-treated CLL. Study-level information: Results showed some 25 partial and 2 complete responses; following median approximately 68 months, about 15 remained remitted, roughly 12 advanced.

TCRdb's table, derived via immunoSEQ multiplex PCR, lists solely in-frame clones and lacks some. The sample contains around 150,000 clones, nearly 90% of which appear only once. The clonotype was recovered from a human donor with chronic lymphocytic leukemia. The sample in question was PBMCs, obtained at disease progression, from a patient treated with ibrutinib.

The chain's CDR3 is CASRVQGDLSYEQYF. CDR3 DNA sequence: TGTGCCAGCAGGGTACAGGGGGATCTTTCCTACGAGCAGTACTTC. This chain links TRBV27 with TRBJ2-7; 8 bases map to TRBD1. V lost 6 bases, J lost 1 base, and 8 bases stayed unmatched. The CDR3 totals 15 residues. Germline V CDR1 and CDR2: MNHEY, SMNVEV (reference sequence).